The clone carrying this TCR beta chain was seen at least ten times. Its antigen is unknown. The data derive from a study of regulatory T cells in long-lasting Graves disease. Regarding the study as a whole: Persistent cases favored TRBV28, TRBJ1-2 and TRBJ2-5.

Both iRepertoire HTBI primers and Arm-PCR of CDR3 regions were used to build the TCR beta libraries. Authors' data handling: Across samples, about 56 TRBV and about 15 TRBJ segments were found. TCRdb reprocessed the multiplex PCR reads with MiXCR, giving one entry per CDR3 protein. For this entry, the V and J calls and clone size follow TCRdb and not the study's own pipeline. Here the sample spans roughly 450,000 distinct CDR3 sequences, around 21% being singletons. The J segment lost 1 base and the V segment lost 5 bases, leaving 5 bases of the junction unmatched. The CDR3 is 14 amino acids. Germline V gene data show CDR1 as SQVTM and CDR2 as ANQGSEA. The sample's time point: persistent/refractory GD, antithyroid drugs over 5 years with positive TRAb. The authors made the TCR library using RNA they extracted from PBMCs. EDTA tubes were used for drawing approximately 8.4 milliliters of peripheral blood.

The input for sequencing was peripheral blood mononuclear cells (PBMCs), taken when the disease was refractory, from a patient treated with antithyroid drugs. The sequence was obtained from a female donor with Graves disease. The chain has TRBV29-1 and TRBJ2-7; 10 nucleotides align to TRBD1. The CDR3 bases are TGCAGCGTTACATCGGGACAGGGGTCCTACGAGCAGTACTTC. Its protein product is CSVTSGQGSYEQYF.